Included here is one TCR beta chain sequence, with context. Original processing notes: Amplification of reference gene primers provided the estimated nucleated cell counts. This table comes from immunoSEQ multiplex PCR, and its TCRdb copy is limited to in-frame clones, with some not included. That table gives V, J and clone size, and the DNA gave D and trimming. The profile covers fewer than 250,000 clones, with approximately 81% appearing a single time and roughly 20% taken by the ten largest. The data were obtained in a study of blood T cell repertoires in COVID-19. The CDR3 is 15 amino acids. V gave up 0 bases and J gave up 1 base, with 6 bases separating them. Germline CDR1 reads MGHRA; CDR2 reads YSYEKL.

The sample consisted of peripheral blood. The V call is TRBV4-1, the J call TRBJ2-2; D ambiguous. This TCR derives from a human donor in a cohort sampled during active COVID-19. CDR3 nucleotides: TGCGCCAGCAGCCAAGATTCCTGGAACACCGGGGAGCTGTTTTTT. Protein sequence: CASSQDSWNTGELFF.